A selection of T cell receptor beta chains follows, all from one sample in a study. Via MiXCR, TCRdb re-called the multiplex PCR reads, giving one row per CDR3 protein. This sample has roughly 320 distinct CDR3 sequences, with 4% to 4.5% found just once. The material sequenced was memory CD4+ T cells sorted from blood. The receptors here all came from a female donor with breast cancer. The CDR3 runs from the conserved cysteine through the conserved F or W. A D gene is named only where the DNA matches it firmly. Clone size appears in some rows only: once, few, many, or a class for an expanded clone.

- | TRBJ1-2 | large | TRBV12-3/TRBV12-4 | TGTGCCAGCAGTTTAGCGGGCCAAAAGCCAGGGGCTGGCTACACCTTC | CASSLAGQKPGAGYTF
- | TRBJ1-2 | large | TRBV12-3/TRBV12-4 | TGTGCCAGCAGGGGCAGGTTTGGGGCTGGCTACACCTTC | CASRGRFGAGYTF
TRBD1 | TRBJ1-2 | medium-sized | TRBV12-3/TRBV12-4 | TGTGCCAGCAGACCGACAGGGACCAACTATGGCTACACCTTC | CASRPTGTNYGYTF
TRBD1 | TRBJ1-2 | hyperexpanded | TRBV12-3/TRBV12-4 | TGTGCCAGCAGTCCCGGACAGGGTATGGGCTACACCTTC | CASSPGQGMGYTF
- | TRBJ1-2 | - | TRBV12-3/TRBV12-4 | TGTGCCAGCGGAAGGGAAGCGAACTATGGCTACACCTTC | CASGREANYGYTF
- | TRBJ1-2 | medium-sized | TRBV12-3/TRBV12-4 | TGTGCCAGCGGTCAGACAGTATCGTATGGCTACACCTTC | CASGQTVSYGYTF
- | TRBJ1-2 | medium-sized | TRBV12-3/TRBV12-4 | TGTGCCAGCAGTTTAGGAACAGGGCGAGGAACCTATGGCTACACCTTC | CASSLGTGRGTYGYTF
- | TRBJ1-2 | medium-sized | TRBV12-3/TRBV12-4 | TGTGCCAGCAGAACCTGGCAGGACTCCCATGGCTACACCTTC | CASRTWQDSHGYTF
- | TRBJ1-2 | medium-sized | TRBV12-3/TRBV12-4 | TGTGCCAGCAGTCGGGACCGATATGGCTACACCTTC | CASSRDRYGYTF
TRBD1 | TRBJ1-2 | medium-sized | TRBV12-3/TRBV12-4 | TGTGCCAGCCACAGGGGCGCGGGCTATGGCTACACCTTC | CASHRGAGYGYTF
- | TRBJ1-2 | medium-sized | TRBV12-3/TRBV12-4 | TGTGCCAGCAGTTATACAGGGAACTATGGCTACACCTTC | CASSYTGNYGYTF
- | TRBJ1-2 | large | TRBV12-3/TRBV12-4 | TGTGCCAGCAGTTTATCCCTCCACGTAAACAGCATGACAGGCTACACCTTC | CASSLSLHVNSMTGYTF
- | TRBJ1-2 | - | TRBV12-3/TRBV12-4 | TGTGCCAGCGGCTCCCAGGGTGGCGTTGGAGGCTACACCTTC | CASGSQGGVGGYTF
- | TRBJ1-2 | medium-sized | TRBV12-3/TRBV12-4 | TGTGCCAGCAGTAAGGAAGGGCGTGTTGATGGCTACACCTTC | CASSKEGRVDGYTF
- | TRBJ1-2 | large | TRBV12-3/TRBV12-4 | TGTGCCAGCAGTTTAGTACAGGCCTATGGCTACACCTTC | CASSLVQAYGYTF
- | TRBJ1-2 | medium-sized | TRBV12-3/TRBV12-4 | TGTGCCAGCAGTTTAGCCAGGGTAGGCTACACCTTC | CASSLARVGYTF
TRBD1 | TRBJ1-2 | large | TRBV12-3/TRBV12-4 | TGTGCCAGCAGGATTCGGCGGGACAGCTATGGCTACACCTTC | CASRIRRDSYGYTF
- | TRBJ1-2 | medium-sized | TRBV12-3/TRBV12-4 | TGTGCCAGTAGCAGACGGTCCTTAGGCTACACCTTC | CASSRRSLGYTF
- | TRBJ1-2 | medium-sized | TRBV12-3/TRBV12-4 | TGTGCCAGCAGCCGAGCAACGGGACGGAGCCTCTATGGCTACACCTTC | CASSRATGRSLYGYTF
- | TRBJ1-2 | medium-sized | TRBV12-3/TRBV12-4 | TGTGCCAGCAGTGATCCCGGGGCAGGTAGCTATGGCTACACCTTC | CASSDPGAGSYGYTF
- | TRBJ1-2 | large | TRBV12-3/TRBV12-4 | TGTGCCAGCAGTTTCCGCAGGGGATGGGGCTATGGCTACACCTTC | CASSFRRGWGYGYTF
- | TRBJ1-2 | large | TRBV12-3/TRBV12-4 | TGTGCCAGCAGTAGCCAACGCGGCTACACCTTC | CASSSQRGYTF
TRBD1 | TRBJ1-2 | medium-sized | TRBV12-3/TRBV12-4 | TGTGCCAGCAGTCTAACAGGGGTTCATGGCTACACCTTC | CASSLTGVHGYTF
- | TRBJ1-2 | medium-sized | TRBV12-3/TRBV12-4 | TGTGCCAGCAGTTTGGCAGGGATTAGTGACTATGGCTACACCTTC | CASSLAGISDYGYTF